The 10 T cell receptor beta chains below were found in one sample sequenced in a study of cytomegalovirus exposure and HLA in healthy donors. Researchers ran the PCR with 60 Vbeta and 13 Jbeta primers. Profiling relied on immunoSEQ multiplex PCR, and the TCRdb table lists in-frame clones only, not all of them. The table lists approximately 250,000 clones, 70% to 90% of them singletons. The sample comprised PBMCs. The source of these receptors is a girl aged 2 to 9 in good health and CMV-seronegative.

The rearrangement uses TRBV27 and TRBJ2-1; 11 bases agree with TRBD2. The trim removed 4 bases at V and 1 base at J, leaving 0 bases unmatched. Per the germline V gene, CDR1 is MNHEY and CDR2 is SMNVEV (reference sequence). CDR3 length: 15 residues. CDR3 sequence (DNA): TGTGCCAGCAGTTCTAGCGGGAGGTCCTACAATGAGCAGTTCTTC. Translated, it gives CASSSSGRSYNEQFF.

The V gene is TRBV5-1, the J gene TRBJ1-1, with D possibly being TRBD1 (5 bases). Germline V gene lookup returns CDR1 SGHRS and CDR2 YFSETQ. This CDR3 has 13 residues. V lost 4 bases and J 4 bases, leaving 11 bases between the germline ends. The CDR3 reads CASSHSGGTEAFF. CDR3 coding DNA: TGCGCCAGCAGCCACTCGGGGGGCACTGAAGCTTTCTTT.

This clone was counted once. The V call is TRBV27, the J call TRBJ2-1; D gene ambiguous. The germline CDR1 and CDR2 sequences are MNHEY and SMNVEV (reference sequence). The germline V and J ends were trimmed by 7 bases and 0 bases, with 16 bases remaining between them. The CDR3 totals 16 residues. CDR3 loop: CASTTRRQSSYNEQFF. The CDR3 DNA is TGTGCCAGCACCACCCGACGACAAAGCTCCTACAATGAGCAGTTCTTC.

This sequence joins TRBV19 and TRBJ2-5; TRBD2 agrees at 9 bases. Germline CDR1 is LNHDA and CDR2 is SQIVND (reference sequence). Losses at the gene ends were 6 bases for V and 4 bases for J; bases not matched to a gene: 6. The CDR3 totals 14 residues. The CDR3 region is CASRHAGGRETQYF. The CDR3 DNA is TGTGCCAGTAGGCACGCGGGGGGGCGAGAGACCCAGTACTTC.

The chain employs TRBV5-1 and TRBJ2-1, with a possible D match to TRBD2 (5 bases). CDR1 and CDR2 (germline): SGHRS, YFSETQ. This CDR3 comprises 14 residues. V dropped 1 base and J dropped 8 bases, with 13 bases sitting between them. The CDR3 DNA sequence: TGCGCCAGCAGCTTGAGCTTGGGAGTCGATGAGCAGTTCTTC. Translation gives CASSLSLGVDEQFF. Looking up the rest from reference TRBV5-1 and TRBJ2-1 gives the full variable domain: KAGVTQTPRYLIKTRGQQVTLSCSPISGHRSVSWYQQTPGQGLQFLFEYFSETQRNKGNFPGRFSGRQFSNSRSEMNVSTLELGDSALYLCASSLSLGVDEQFFGPGTRLTVL.

The chain carries TRBV7-9 and TRBJ2-5; 7 positions agree with TRBD1. V gave up 5 bases and J gave up 5 bases; unmatched junction bases: 5. Germline CDR1 SEHNR, CDR2 FQNEAQ (reference sequence). The CDR3 is 13 residues long. The CDR3 nucleotides read TGTGCCAGCAGCCAAGGGGGCGCGGAGACCCAGTACTTC. Translation: CASSQGGAETQYF. Drawing the rest from reference TRBV7-9 and TRBJ2-5, the complete variable domain is DTGVSQNPRHKITKRGQNVTFRCDPISEHNRLYWYRQTLGQGPEFLTYFQNEAQLEKSRLLSDRFSAERPKGSFSTLEIQRTEQGDSAMYLCASSQGGAETQYFGPGTRLLVL.

This chain connects TRBV6-5 to TRBJ2-2, with a weak D call TRBD1 (5 bases). Trimming removed 3 bases at V and 0 bases at J, with 11 bases between. The CDR3 loop spans 16 amino acids. Germline CDR1 reads MNHEY; CDR2 reads SVGAGI. The CDR3 DNA reads as TGTGCCAGCAGTTATCACCAGGGCCCGAACACCGGGGAGCTGTTTTTT. Amino acid sequence: CASSYHQGPNTGELFF.

The chain uses TRBV15 and TRBJ2-1; TRBD2 might be the D (5 bases). Deletions cut 1 base from V and 6 bases from J, with 16 bases between. The CDR3 loop spans 16 amino acids. Germline CDR1 reads LNHNV; CDR2 reads YYDKDF (reference sequence). This chain's CDR3 is CATSRVWTGTGNEQFF. The CDR3 region has the DNA TGTGCCACCAGCAGAGTTTGGACGGGAACGGGCAATGAGCAGTTCTTC.

The V and J genes are TRBV19 and TRBJ1-2; D uncertain. CDR1 and CDR2 from the germline V gene are LNHDA and SQIVND (reference sequence). V dropped 6 bases and J dropped 0 bases, with 8 bases sitting between them. CDR3 length: 13 residues. CDR3 coding DNA: TGTGCCAGTAGCAACGGTGCTAACTATGGCTACACCTTC. Protein sequence: CASSNGANYGYTF.

This clone has just a few counts. The CDR3 reads CASSFLGGAGEKLFF. The CDR3 DNA is TGTGCCAGCAGCTTCTTAGGGGGCGCGGGTGAAAAACTGTTTTTT. The gene calls are TRBV5-4 and TRBJ1-4; 7 nucleotides line up with TRBD1. Germline lookup yields CDR1 SGHNT and CDR2 YYREEE (reference sequence). With 2 bases clipped from V and 7 bases from J, the junction kept 8 bases outside the gene matches. The CDR3 is made up of 15 amino acids.